This TCR beta chain was observed in a study of blood T cell repertoires in COVID-19. Study-wide background: Sites across the United States, Italy and Spain contributed samples from acute and convalescent COVID-19. T cells, B-cell-depleted T cells, or PBMCs provided the cDNA or gDNA that served as material.

V was clipped by 7 bases and J by 6 bases, with 11 bases between them. The CDR3 extends over 12 amino acids. Per the germline V gene, CDR1 is MNHEY and CDR2 is SVGAGI. Study processing details: How many nucleated cells were present was estimated from reference gene primer amplification. TCRdb keeps only in-frame clones here, not all; method: immunoSEQ multiplex PCR. V, J and clone size are taken as reported in that table, and D and trimming were inferred from the DNA itself. The table lists 200,000 to 300,000 clones, approximately 86% of them singletons. The sequenced sample consisted of peripheral blood. The chain recombines TRBV6-5 with TRBJ2-3, with a tentative D call TRBD2 (5 bases). The source is a man under 40 with active or convalescent COVID-19. CDR3 protein: CASNQLVDTQYF. CDR3 DNA sequence: TGTGCCAGCAACCAACTAGTGGATACGCAGTATTTT.